These 20 T cell receptor beta chains share one sample of origin, sequenced in a study of blood T cell repertoires in COVID-19. Data came from immunoSEQ multiplex PCR; TCRdb stores just in-frame clones and leaves some out. Altogether 80,000 to 95,000 clones are present, more than 65% being singletons, with the ten largest covering around 25%. The specimen was peripheral blood. The source of these receptors is a man older than 75 with active or convalescent COVID-19.

This rearrangement joins TRBV5-6 to TRBJ2-4; the D gene is possibly TRBD1 (6 bases). The CDR3 covers 15 residues. V lost 4 bases and J 0 bases, leaving 11 bases between the germline ends. Germline CDR1 is SGHDT and CDR2 is YYEEEE. CDR3 sequence: CASSPWGRAKNIQYF. CDR3 bases: TGTGCCAGCAGCCCCTGGGGGCGAGCCAAAAACATTCAGTACTTC.

This chain uses TRBV28 with TRBJ2-5, with 10 bases identical to TRBD1. The CDR3 contains 14 residues. Trimming cost V 6 bases and J 4 bases; bases outside gene matches: 5. Germline loops: CDR1 MDHEN, CDR2 SYDVKM. The CDR3 is CASRDRGLVETQYF. The CDR3 DNA sequence: TGTGCCAGCAGAGACAGGGGGCTAGTAGAGACCCAGTACTTC. Drawing the rest from reference TRBV28 and TRBJ2-5, the complete variable domain is DVKVTQSSRYLVKRTGEKVFLECVQDMDHENMFWYRQDPGLGLRLIYFSYDVKMKEKGDIPEGYSVSREKKERFSLILESASTNQTSMYLCASRDRGLVETQYFGPGTRLLVL.

This chain joins TRBV19 and TRBJ2-1; 9 bases align to TRBD1. Germline CDR1 LNHDA, CDR2 SQIVND (reference sequence). Trimming cost V 5 bases and J 9 bases; bases outside gene matches: 8. This CDR3 has 14 residues. This CDR3 is CASSEGQGRGEQFF. CDR3 bases: TGTGCCAGTAGTGAGGGACAGGGAAGGGGTGAGCAGTTCTTC.

The chain recombines TRBV11-2 with TRBJ2-1, with 7 bases identical to TRBD2. J gave up 3 bases and V 4 bases, and 9 bases lay outside the gene matches. This CDR3 contains 16 residues. Germline CDR1 SGHAT, CDR2 FQNNGV. The CDR3, as DNA: TGTGCCAGCAGCTCCCGAGGTAGCGGGTACTACAATGAGCAGTTCTTC. Its protein product is CASSSRGSGYYNEQFF. The full variable domain, its missing parts supplied by reference TRBV11-2 and TRBJ2-1, is EAGVAQSPRYKIIEKRQSVAFWCNPISGHATLYWYQQILGQGPKLLIQFQNNGVVDDSQLPKDRFSAERLKGVDSTLKIQPAKLEDSAVYLCASSSRGSGYYNEQFFGPGTRLTVL.

The chain carries TRBV11-2 and TRBJ1-2, with D tentatively TRBD1 (6 bases). Germline V lookup: CDR1 SGHAT, CDR2 FQNNGV. This CDR3 contains 14 residues. Trimming cost V 4 bases and J 2 bases, with 11 bases left between them. CDR3 sequence (DNA): TGTGCCAGCAGCTCGTACAGGGCCAACTATGGCTACACCTTC. Its translation: CASSSYRANYGYTF.

The chain is built from TRBV6-5 and TRBJ2-1; 10 bases agree with TRBD2. Germline loops: CDR1 MNHEY, CDR2 SVGAGI. Losses at the gene ends were 6 bases for V and 5 bases for J; bases not matched to a gene: 7. This CDR3 has 15 amino acids. CDR3 bases: TGTGCCAGCAGGAATAGCGGGGGGAAACACAATGAGCAGTTCTTC. This gives the protein CASRNSGGKHNEQFF.

This clone was observed once. This chain connects TRBV2 to TRBJ2-2; D is possibly TRBD2 (6 bases). The V end was cut by 6 bases, the J end by 1 base, with 12 bases between. The CDR3 has 15 residues. The germline V gene encodes CDR1 SNHLY and CDR2 FYNNEI. CDR3 residues: CASRREALNTGELFF. The DNA of the CDR3 is TGTGCCAGCAGGAGGGAGGCCTTGAACACCGGGGAGCTGTTTTTT.

CDR3 DNA: TGTGCCAGCAGTTTATTTCCAGGGGACGGCTACACCTTC. Protein product: CASSLFPGDGYTF. This rearrangement joins TRBV28 to TRBJ1-2, with a tentative D call TRBD1 (6 bases). CDR1 is MDHEN, CDR2 SYDVKM, per germline. CDR3 length: 13 residues. The V end lost 1 base, the J end lost 8 bases, and 11 bases lay between the germline ends.

The chain recombines TRBV4-1 with TRBJ1-5; TRBD1 matches at 11 bases. Trimming at V came to 4 bases and at J to 6 bases, leaving 5 bases not matched to a gene. This CDR3 region has 15 residues. Per germline, CDR1 MGHRA and CDR2 YSYEKL. The CDR3 region is CASSRGTGGGQPQHF. The CDR3 coding sequence is TGCGCCAGCAGCCGGGGGACAGGGGGAGGTCAGCCCCAGCATTTT.

The chain uses TRBV16 and TRBJ1-4, with D perhaps TRBD1 (5 bases). V lost 2 bases to trimming and J lost 4 bases, with 17 bases between them. The germline CDR1 and CDR2 sequences are KGHSY and FQNENV. The CDR3 is 17 residues long. DNA for the CDR3: TGTGCCAGCAGCCAAACCCTAACAGGTACCGGTAATGAAAAACTGTTTTTT. Translating gives CASSQTLTGTGNEKLFF.

The rearrangement links TRBV4-3 to TRBJ1-5; D remains ambiguous. This CDR3 comprises 14 residues. Trimming removed 0 bases at V and 1 base at J, with 4 bases between. Germline V gene sequence: CDR1 LGHNA, CDR2 YSLEER. In nucleotides, the CDR3 is TGCGCCAGCAGCCAAGATCCGAGCAATCAGCCCCAGCATTTT. Protein: CASSQDPSNQPQHF.

Only one count was recorded for this clone. The genes are TRBV5-5 and TRBJ1-5; D possibly corresponds to TRBD1 (5 bases). Germline V lookup: CDR1 SGHKS, CDR2 YYEKEE (reference sequence). V was clipped by 0 bases and J by 5 bases, with 12 bases between them. CDR3 length: 15 amino acids. CDR3 in DNA: TGTGCCAGCAGCTTGGAAGGGGACTATGATCAGCCCCAGCATTTT. This gives the protein CASSLEGDYDQPQHF.

The genes are TRBV5-5 and TRBJ1-5; 7 positions match TRBD1. The V and J ends lost 0 bases and 5 bases, in that order; junction bases with no gene match: 2. Germline V CDR1 and CDR2: SGHKS, YYEKEE (reference sequence). The length of the CDR3 is 14 residues. The CDR3: CASSLGQGHQPQHF. The CDR3 nucleotides read TGTGCCAGCAGCTTGGGACAGGGCCATCAGCCCCAGCATTTT.

This clone appeared a few times. The chain has TRBV7-8 and TRBJ2-7; D unclear. CDR1 and CDR2 from the germline V gene are SGHVS and FQNEAQ. This CDR3 has 15 amino acids. Trimming removed 2 bases from V and 2 bases from J, with 13 bases in between. As DNA, the CDR3 is TGTGCCAGCAGCTTATGGAGTGGCGGAACCTACGAGCAGTACTTC. Translation gives CASSLWSGGTYEQYF. Looking up the rest from reference TRBV7-8 and TRBJ2-7 gives the full variable domain: GAGVSQSPRYKVAKRGQDVALRCDPISGHVSLFWYQQALGQGPEFLTYFQNEAQLDKSGLPSDRFFAERPEGSVSTLKIQRTQQEDSAVYLCASSLWSGGTYEQYFGPGTRLTVT.

CDR3 residues: CASSATSDTWQPQHF. In nucleotides, the CDR3 is TGTGCCAGCAGCGCCACATCGGACACTTGGCAGCCCCAGCATTTT. The chain employs TRBV6-5 and TRBJ1-5; maybe TRBD1 (5 bases). Looked up from germline, CDR1 is MNHEY and CDR2 is SVGAGI. Deletions cut 6 bases from V and 7 bases from J, with 19 bases between. The CDR3 length is 15 residues.

This clone occurred a few times. The rearrangement links TRBV15 to TRBJ2-7; TRBD1 matches at 8 bases. Germline V lookup: CDR1 LNHNV, CDR2 YYDKDF (reference sequence). There are 15 residues in the CDR3. The ends lost 4 bases at V and 4 bases at J; junction bases unmatched: 9. CDR3 coding DNA: TGTGCCACCAGCACTAACCAGGGGGCCGGGTACGAGCAGTACTTC. Amino acid sequence: CATSTNQGAGYEQYF.

The CDR3 region is CASSDPRGTGETQYF. CDR3 bases: TGTGCCAGCAGCGACCCCCGGGGGACGGGGGAGACCCAGTACTTC. This chain uses TRBV7-6 with TRBJ2-5; D is perhaps TRBD2 (6 bases). Germline lookup yields CDR1 SGHVS and CDR2 FNYEAQ. This CDR3 region has 15 residues. Trimming removed 5 bases at V and 5 bases at J, with 18 bases between.

The J gene is TRBJ1-2, the V gene TRBV4-3, with TRBD1 matching over 7 bases. The germline V gene encodes CDR1 LGHNA and CDR2 YSLEER. This CDR3 has 15 amino acids. V dropped 0 bases and J dropped 7; count of bases not matched to a gene: 8. Written as DNA, the CDR3 is TGCGCCAGCAGCCAAGATTTTACAGGGGCAGGTGGCTACACCTTC. Translating it yields CASSQDFTGAGGYTF.

CDR3 protein: CASSRVSGYGYTF. The CDR3 DNA is TGTGCCAGCAGTCGAGTCTCAGGCTATGGCTACACCTTC. V usage is TRBV6-5 and J usage is TRBJ1-2; D is uncertain. CDR3 size: 13 residues. CDR1 and CDR2 from the germline V gene are MNHEY and SVGAGI. Trimming stripped 5 bases from V and 4 bases from J, with 11 bases between.

This clone has a single count. The chain couples TRBV15 to TRBJ1-1, with D hard to call. Germline assignment: CDR1 LNHNV and CDR2 YYDKDF (reference sequence). V was trimmed by 4 bases and J by 4 bases, leaving 10 bases between them. This CDR3 has 13 residues. The CDR3 nucleotides read TGTGCCACCAGCACGATCGGGATCACTGAAGCTTTCTTT. It specifies CATSTIGITEAFF.